This TCR beta chain was recovered during a study of cytomegalovirus exposure and HLA in healthy donors. On the study more broadly: Caucasian-associated ancestry cluster membership applied to about 83% of 398 genotyped donors.

Per germline, CDR1 SGHNT and CDR2 YYREEE (reference sequence). This CDR3 contains 17 residues. Trimming took 6 bases from V and 0 from J, leaving 18 bases between them. PCR primers comprised 60 Vbeta and 13 Jbeta primers. The data were produced by immunoSEQ multiplex PCR, yet TCRdb's version contains in-frame clones alone and is incomplete. The data show over 150,000 clones, roughly 76% seen once. This clonotype was sampled from a woman in her fifties or sixties in good health and CMV-seronegative. The gene calls are TRBV5-4 and TRBJ2-2; tentatively, D is TRBD2 (5 bases). The sequenced sample consisted of PBMCs. CDR3 region: CASTRSLAETNTGELFF. The CDR3 DNA sequence: TGTGCCAGCACCCGGAGCCTAGCCGAAACGAACACCGGGGAGCTGTTTTTT.